This TCR beta chain appears in the sequencing data of a study of OX40 agonist ivuxolimab in advanced cancers. Background for the entire study: Ivuxolimab, which targeted the costimulatory receptor OX40 (CD134), was an agonistic, fully human IgG2 monoclonal antibody. Intravenous ivuxolimab was administered to patients every 2 weeks at six dose levels: 0.01, 0.1, 0.3, 1.5, 3 and 10 mg/kg. Of the approximately 53 patients in dose escalation, about 20 had hepatocellular carcinoma, around 15 had melanoma, 9 had renal cell carcinoma and 9 had head and neck cancer. In the dose-escalation cohort, around four fifths of patients were male, and the mean age was around 60 years with a range of about 23 to 79. Prior anti-PD-1, anti-PD-L1 or anti-CTLA-4 therapy was permitted, and checkpoint inhibitors had been received by around 39% of dose-escalation patients. Three dose-escalation patients achieved partial responses, one with hepatocellular carcinoma and two with cutaneous melanoma. Peripheral TCRbeta sequencing aimed to test whether ivuxolimab altered TCR sequence diversity and caused clonal T-cell expansion. The paper describes the monotherapy dose-escalation part (N of about 52 patients) of the phase I trial of ivuxolimab. What the authors observed across the whole study: After ivuxolimab, CD8+ T cells had more expanded clones than CD4+ T cells on average. Low levels of normalized T-cell clonal expansion were also shown by some nonresponding patients. Which antigens the clonally expanded peripheral T cells were specific for was not determined. At doses of 0.1 to 3.0 mg/kg, clonal expansion of both CD4+ and CD8+ T cells in blood was seen between baseline and week 6. Partial responders in the 0.1-3.0 mg/kg groups had among the lowest normalized peripheral clonal expansion, especially among CD8+ T cells.

For sequencing of the TCRbeta CDR3 region, genomic DNA was extracted from the sorted cells. The immunoSEQ Assay was used to sequence the TCRbeta CDR3 regions. Held by TCRdb, this immuneACCESS table contains in-frame sequences only and omits some clones. Under half of the omission traces to an unresolved V gene where checked; the cause of the rest is unknown. The sample profile shows about 6,500 clones; about 85% of them were found once. Of the sample, roughly 28% is held by the ten largest clones. As to this clone: It has no known antigen specificity. No much larger clone exists at a distance of one base, and base qualities are not known.

The germline V gene (reference sequence) yields SGHNT for CDR1 and YYREEE for CDR2. V is pruned by 1 base and J by 4 bases, leaving 1 base of the junction without a gene match. The CDR3 has 14 amino acids, counting the end cysteine and phenylalanine. Solely the CDR3 DNA is kept, with 42 bases framed from the first base. The trial excluded patients who had a history of autoimmune disease or were on systemic immunosuppression. In every dose cohort, peripheral blood was drawn for TCR sequencing at baseline, cycle 4 day 1, and cycle 7 day 1. The samples were taken from a phase I, first-in-human, multicenter, open-label dose-escalation trial of ivuxolimab. Adults with locally advanced or metastatic head and neck squamous cell, hepatocellular, melanoma or renal cell carcinoma were enrolled in the trial. Before TCR sequencing, CD4+ T cells and CD8+ T cells from peripheral blood were sorted into separate populations.

Source: CD4+ or CD8+ T cells sorted from blood, taken in a trial of the OX40 agonist ivuxolimab. This TCR came from an adult with an advanced solid tumor such as melanoma, head and neck, liver or kidney cancer. The V gene is TRBV5-4 and the J gene is TRBJ2-3; TRBD2 matches 9 bases in the middle. The sequence in DNA is TGTGCCAGCAGCTTGCCTAGCGGGGCAGATACGCAGTATTTT. This gives the protein CASSLPSGADTQYF. Outside the CDR3, residues come from the reference TRBV5-4 and TRBJ2-3 proteins, so the full variable domain is: ETGVTQSPTHLIKTRGQQVTLRCSSQSGHNTVSWYQQALGQGPQFIFQYYREEENGRGNFPPRFSGLQFPNYSSELNVNALELDDSALYLCASSLPSGADTQYFGPGTRLTVL.